The rows below give T cell receptor beta chains drawn from one sample of a study of persistence of HIV-infected CD4 T cells. Antigen specificity for these receptors is unknown. TCRdb's table, derived via immunoSEQ multiplex PCR, lists solely in-frame clones and lacks some. This table has roughly 41,000 clones, around 90% appearing once. The specimen comprised CD4+ T cells sorted from PBMCs after approximately 20-hour stimulation, sampled from a patient who received antiretroviral therapy. These receptors originate from an adult man with HIV who was CMV-seropositive. The CDR3 runs from the conserved cysteine through the conserved F or W. Each record gives: J gene, clone size, V gene, D gene, CDR3 protein, CDR3 DNA. A D gene is named only where the DNA matches it firmly. For some rows the clone size is stated as once, few or many, or as a class when expanded; others skip it.

>TRBJ1-1|once|TRBV13|.
CASSLEALSIYQNTEAFF
TGTGCCAGCAGCTTAGAAGCTCTAAGCATATATCAGAACACTGAAGCTTTCTTT
>TRBJ1-5|.|TRBV6-5|.
CASSYSRGAGQPQHF
TGTGCCAGCAGTTACTCCCGGGGAGCGGGGCAGCCCCAGCATTTT
>TRBJ2-3|.|TRBV9|.
CASSPREKLSTDTQYF
TGTGCCAGCAGCCCCCGGGAGAAACTCTCCACAGATACGCAGTATTTT
>TRBJ2-5|.|TRBV7-2|.
CASSSPSSVAQYF
TGTGCCAGCAGCTCGCCCTCCTCCGTCGCCCAGTACTTC
>TRBJ2-4|.|TRBV5-1|.
CASSPGLNIQYF
TGCGCCAGCAGCCCGGGGCTAAACATTCAGTACTTC
>TRBJ2-1|.|TRBV7-3|TRBD2
CASSLAGGSNSYNEQFF
TGTGCCAGCAGCTTAGCAGGCGGGAGTAACTCCTACAATGAGCAGTTCTTC
>TRBJ1-1|.|TRBV19|TRBD1
CASSTLDRGQGEAFF
TGTGCCAGTAGTACCCTGGACAGGGGGCAGGGTGAAGCTTTCTTT
>TRBJ2-5|once|TRBV12-5|TRBD2
CASAPARAGGLETQYF
TGTGCTAGTGCCCCCGCCCGAGCGGGAGGGCTTGAGACCCAGTACTTC
>TRBJ2-1|.|TRBV6-5|.
CASRPPGTRDGEQFF
TGTGCCAGCAGACCTCCAGGGACAAGAGACGGTGAGCAGTTCTTC
>TRBJ2-1|.|TRBV12-5|.
CASGNARGATGEQFF
TGTGCTAGTGGAAATGCACGGGGGGCGACGGGTGAGCAGTTCTTC
>TRBJ1-5|few|TRBV27|.
CASSLTGQNSNQPQHF
TGTGCCAGCAGTTTAACTGGACAGAATAGCAATCAGCCCCAGCATTTT
>TRBJ1-1|.|TRBV19|.
CASSRTGGAGQTEAFF
TGTGCCAGTAGTCGTACCGGGGGAGCAGGGCAGACTGAAGCTTTCTTT
>TRBJ2-1|.|TRBV19|TRBD2
CASRLAASSYNEQFF
TGTGCCAGTAGACTAGCGGCGAGCTCCTACAATGAGCAGTTCTTC
>TRBJ1-1|.|TRBV5-6|.
CASSLYRTENTEAFF
TGTGCCAGCAGCTTGTATAGGACAGAAAACACTGAAGCTTTCTTT
>TRBJ1-2|.|TRBV14|TRBD1
CASSARGTGFNYGYTF
TGTGCCAGCAGCGCCCGAGGGACAGGGTTTAACTATGGCTACACCTTC
>TRBJ2-7|.|TRBV7-9|.
CASSTHRDVDEQYF
TGTGCCAGCAGCACCCACCGGGACGTAGACGAGCAGTACTTC
>TRBJ2-1|.|TRBV7-2|TRBD2
CASSLVPAGVAYNEQFF
TGTGCCAGCAGCTTAGTCCCGGCGGGAGTCGCCTACAATGAGCAGTTCTTC
>TRBJ2-5|.|TRBV6-1|TRBD2
CASSDFRGGETQYF
TGTGCCAGCAGTGATTTTCGGGGGGGCGAGACCCAGTACTTC
>TRBJ1-6|.|TRBV5-6|.
CASSLGVNYNSPLHF
TGTGCCAGCAGCTTGGGGGTAAACTATAATTCACCCCTCCACTTT
>TRBJ1-5|.|TRBV30|.
CAWSQERNQPQHF
TGTGCCTGGAGTCAGGAGCGAAATCAGCCCCAGCATTTT
>TRBJ2-3|.|TRBV20-1|.
CSASGADTQYF
TGCAGTGCTAGCGGGGCAGATACGCAGTATTTT
>TRBJ2-6|.|TRBV10-3|.
CAISRGANVLTF
TGTGCCATATCTCGCGGGGCCAACGTCCTGACTTTC
>TRBJ1-2|few|TRBV4-3|.
CASSQDLRGQVGGYTF
TGCGCCAGCAGCCAAGACCTACGTGGCCAGGTGGGGGGCTACACCTTC